A single sample gave rise to the 20 T cell receptor beta chains below, sequenced in a study of T cells after yellow fever vaccination. MiXCR, applied by TCRdb to the 5' RACE reads, yields one record per CDR3 protein. This sample carries 620,000 or so distinct CDR3 sequences, roughly a sixth of them seen once, and the ten largest clones take around 16%. Sequencing was performed on PBMCs, taken 5 days after the first yellow fever vaccination. The receptor source for this set is a man younger than 35 who received the YFV17D yellow fever vaccine.

This clonotype was counted ten times or more. CDR3 residues: CASSFGGSGEKLFF. The CDR3 DNA reads TGCGCCAGCAGCTTCGGGGGCTCGGGGGAAAAACTGTTTTTT. The chain couples TRBV5-1 to TRBJ1-4, with D possibly TRBD1 on 6 matching bases. V was pared by 2 bases and J by 8 bases, with 13 bases between. Per the germline V gene, CDR1 is SGHRS and CDR2 is YFSETQ. CDR3 size: 14 residues.

V gene TRBV29-1 combines with J gene TRBJ2-2, with 7 nucleotides matching TRBD1. Germline trimming cut 4 bases from V and 2 bases from J; bases unmatched to any gene: 4. From germline, CDR1 is SQVTM and CDR2 ANQGSEA. The CDR3 is made up of 14 amino acids. CDR3 DNA sequence: TGCAGCGTTGTAGGGACAGCCAACACCGGGGAGCTGTTTTTT. Amino acid sequence: CSVVGTANTGELFF.

The V call is TRBV6-5, the J call TRBJ2-3; D call uncertain. The CDR3 is made up of 14 amino acids. Germline V gene lookup returns CDR1 MNHEY and CDR2 SVGAGI. Trimming removed 0 bases at V and 6 bases at J, with 10 bases between. The CDR3 is CASSYSTVADTQYF. The CDR3 DNA is TGTGCCAGCAGTTACTCCACGGTCGCCGATACGCAGTATTTT.

This clonotype has only a few counts. The rearrangement joins TRBV7-2 to TRBJ2-3; tentatively, D is TRBD2 (5 bases). This CDR3 spans 16 amino acids. The V and J ends lost 2 bases and 5 bases respectively, with 17 bases between them. The germline V gene has CDR1 SGHTA and CDR2 FQGNSA. CDR3 region: CASSLTPSGPLDTQYF. The CDR3 region has the DNA TGTGCCAGCAGCTTAACCCCCAGCGGACCGTTAGATACGCAGTATTTT.

V usage is TRBV4-3 and J usage is TRBJ2-3, with 9 nucleotides matching TRBD1. V gave up 1 base and J gave up 4 bases; unmatched junction bases: 12. Germline CDR1 and CDR2: LGHNA and YSLEER. This CDR3 has 18 amino acids. CDR3 region: CASSQVPSVGTGSDTQYF. CDR3 nucleotide sequence: TGCGCCAGCAGCCAAGTTCCCTCGGTTGGGACAGGGTCAGATACGCAGTATTTT.

V usage is TRBV7-2 and J usage is TRBJ1-4, with TRBD1 matching over 7 bases. The CDR3 covers 16 residues. CDR1 and CDR2 (germline): SGHTA, FQGNSA. J lost 2 bases, V lost 3 bases, and 6 bases had no gene match. Written as DNA, the CDR3 is TGTGCCAGCAGCTTTGTGGGAGGGGGCACTAATGAAAAACTGTTTTTT. Amino acid sequence: CASSFVGGGTNEKLFF.

The V gene is TRBV6-2 or TRBV6-3, the J gene TRBJ2-7, with a possible D match to TRBD1 (6 bases). V was shortened by 4 bases and J by 1 base, with 11 bases between the two germline ends. The CDR3 runs 14 residues. Germline CDR1 and CDR2: MNHEY and SVGEGT. The CDR3 DNA reads TGTGCCAGCAGTTTTGACAGGACTTCCTACGAGCAGTACGTC. Protein sequence: CASSFDRTSYEQYV.

The genes are TRBV5-1 and TRBJ2-5; no clear D. Germline V gene lookup returns CDR1 SGHRS and CDR2 YFSETQ. V was trimmed by 0 bases and J by 3 bases, leaving 15 bases between them. This CDR3 has 16 residues. CDR3 in amino acids: CASSLASDHPKETQYF. DNA for the CDR3: TGCGCCAGCAGCTTGGCGTCAGACCACCCAAAAGAGACCCAGTACTTC. Full variable domain (rest looked up from reference TRBV5-1 and TRBJ2-5): KAGVTQTPRYLIKTRGQQVTLSCSPISGHRSVSWYQQTPGQGLQFLFEYFSETQRNKGNFPGRFSGRQFSNSRSEMNVSTLELGDSALYLCASSLASDHPKETQYFGPGTRLLVL.

The CDR3: CASEGMEEKLFF. The CDR3 DNA sequence: TGTGCCAGCGAGGGGATGGAGGAAAAACTGTTTTTT. V usage is TRBV28 and J usage is TRBJ1-4; possible D gene TRBD1, 5 bases. Trimming left V 8 bases short and J 8 bases short, with 12 bases between. The CDR3 is made up of 12 amino acids. Germline V lookup: CDR1 MDHEN, CDR2 SYDVKM.

This clonotype was counted between two and nine times. The V gene is TRBV6-5, the J gene TRBJ2-5, with unresolved D. CDR3 size: 15 residues. V shed 0 bases and J shed 1 base, with 9 bases lying between them. In germline, CDR1 is MNHEY, CDR2 SVGAGI. The CDR3 is CASSYSRSPQETQYF. The CDR3, as DNA: TGTGCCAGCAGTTACTCGAGATCGCCCCAAGAGACCCAGTACTTC.

The V gene is TRBV5-4, the J gene TRBJ2-5, with D tentatively TRBD1 (5 bases). Looked up from germline, CDR1 is SGHNT and CDR2 is YYREEE (reference sequence). Deletions cut 0 bases from V and 5 bases from J, with 11 bases between. The CDR3 covers 14 residues. The CDR3 DNA is TGTGCCAGCAGCTTGGCCCAGGGTGTGGAGACCCAGTACTTC. Its protein product is CASSLAQGVETQYF.

This rearrangement joins TRBV7-9 to TRBJ1-1, with D possibly matching TRBD1 (5 bases). This CDR3 comprises 15 residues. With 4 bases removed from V and 4 bases from J, the gap between germline ends came to 16 bases. Germline V gene sequence: CDR1 SEHNR, CDR2 FQNEAQ (reference sequence). CDR3 DNA: TGTGCCAGCAGCTCGTTGTTTCGGGGGTCCACTGAAGCTTTCTTT. It encodes CASSSLFRGSTEAFF.

This clonotype has at least ten counts. The V and J genes are TRBV5-1 and TRBJ2-5, with a weak D call TRBD1 (6 bases). V was pared by 4 bases and J by 5 bases, with 9 bases between. CDR1 and CDR2 from the germline V gene are SGHRS and YFSETQ. There are 12 residues in the CDR3. CDR3 DNA: TGCGCCAGCAGCGGCCAGGGGGAGACCCAGTACTTC. This encodes CASSGQGETQYF.

This clonotype was detected only a few times. V usage is TRBV4-3 and J usage is TRBJ1-1, with D possibly being TRBD1 (6 bases). The CDR3 contains 16 residues. Germline CDR1 and CDR2: LGHNA and YSLEER. V shed 0 bases and J shed 4 bases, with 15 bases lying between them. The CDR3 protein is CASSQDVGGMGTEAFF. CDR3 bases: TGCGCCAGCAGCCAAGATGTGGGGGGCATGGGCACTGAAGCTTTCTTT.

J is TRBJ1-5 and V is TRBV7-8, with 7 nucleotides matching TRBD1. Germline V gives CDR1 SGHVS, CDR2 FQNEAQ. With 5 bases clipped from V and 3 bases from J, the junction kept 7 bases outside the gene matches. The CDR3 covers 15 residues. This CDR3 reads CASSIQGNPNQPQHF. The CDR3 nucleotides are TGTGCCAGCAGCATACAGGGGAACCCCAATCAGCCCCAGCATTTT.

This clonotype has more than one count but fewer than ten. J is TRBJ2-5 and V is TRBV10-2, with D perhaps matching TRBD2 (5 bases). Per the germline V gene, CDR1 is WSHSY and CDR2 is SAAADI. Trimming took off 5 bases at V and 5 bases at J, with 18 bases between the two ends. The length of the CDR3 is 15 residues. The CDR3 bases are TGCGCCAGCAGTTCTCTAGCTTCGTTTGACGAGACCCAGTACTTC. The encoded protein is CASSSLASFDETQYF.

In this sample, this clonotype turned up a few times. The chain links TRBV7-3 to TRBJ2-1; the D gene could be TRBD1 or TRBD2 (7 bases each). The germline gives CDR1 SGHTA, CDR2 FQGTGA. V lost 5 bases, J lost 4 bases, and 12 bases lay in between. This CDR3 has 14 amino acids. CDR3 coding DNA: TGTGCCAGCAGCACTCAGGGGGGGTACAATGAGCAGTTCTTC. Its protein product is CASSTQGGYNEQFF.

This clonotype was counted between two and nine times. V usage is TRBV4-1 and J usage is TRBJ2-3; D tentatively reads TRBD1 or TRBD2 (5 bases each). Looked up from germline, CDR1 is MGHRA and CDR2 is YSYEKL. Trimming took 1 base from V and 8 from J, leaving 22 bases between them. CDR3 length: 17 amino acids. The CDR3 DNA sequence: TGCGCCAGCAGCCAAGTCACCCGGGGCAGGGAAGGAGGTACGCAGTATTTT. Protein sequence: CASSQVTRGREGGTQYF.

The chain uses TRBV6-1 and TRBJ2-5, with D possibly called TRBD1 or TRBD2 (6 bases each). V was clipped by 6 bases and J by 5 bases, with 22 bases between them. The CDR3 consists of 16 residues. Germline V CDR1 and CDR2: MNHNS, SASEGT. CDR3 sequence: CASSDHIGQGRETQYF. The CDR3 DNA is TGTGCCAGCAGCGACCATATAGGTCAGGGGAGGGAGACCCAGTACTTC.

In nucleotides, the CDR3 is TGTGCCTGGAGGCGGACTAGCGGGGGCGAGCAGTACTTC. Its protein is CAWRRTSGGEQYF. The chain combines TRBV30 with TRBJ2-7, with 13 bases that match TRBD2. J lost 6 bases, V lost 3 bases, and 2 bases had no gene match. Germline V lookup: CDR1 GTSNPN, CDR2 SVGIG (reference sequence). This CDR3 region has 13 residues.